The source of this TCR beta chain is a study of human T cells and chemical hapten exposure. The CDR3 is made up of 14 amino acids. V was trimmed by 4 bases and J by 4 bases, leaving 11 bases between them. Germline V gene lookup returns CDR1 SGHRS and CDR2 YFSETQ. TCRdb re-derived calls from the RACE reads in MiXCR, one entry per CDR3 protein. Found here are about 120,000 distinct CDR3 sequences, approximately 12% of them singletons; the top ten hold 2.8%. Study findings and constraints: The study found that DPC sensitization did not change TCRs above 1 in 1000 frequency.

With regard to this clonotype: Antigen unknown.

The time point denotes: pre-sensitization, week 0. Specified treatment: therapeutic diphenylcyclopropenone sensitization with weekly scalp DPC. The receptor was isolated from a young woman with alopecia areata. Some clones in this sample may be carry-over from other donors' samples. The sample here was whole blood, taken in connection with sensitization to the hapten diphenylcyclopropenone (DPC). This rearrangement joins TRBV5-1 to TRBJ1-4; D is perhaps TRBD1 (5 bases). The CDR3 spells CASSPGGYNEKLFF. CDR3 sequence (DNA): TGCGCCAGCAGCCCCGGGGGGTATAATGAAAAACTGTTTTTT. Drawing the rest from reference TRBV5-1 and TRBJ1-4, the complete variable domain is KAGVTQTPRYLIKTRGQQVTLSCSPISGHRSVSWYQQTPGQGLQFLFEYFSETQRNKGNFPGRFSGRQFSNSRSEMNVSTLELGDSALYLCASSPGGYNEKLFFGSGTQLSVL.